The clone carrying this TCR beta chain was counted many times. The entry originates in a study of breast tumors, draining lymph nodes, adjacent tissues. From the multiplex PCR reads, TCRdb called clonotypes with MiXCR, one entry per CDR3 protein. This table holds about 140,000 distinct CDR3 sequences, around a third found once. Samples came from axillary lymph nodes draining the breast cancer. Between the trimmed V and J ends, which lost 5 bases and 0 bases, there was a span of 17 bases. The CDR3 totals 17 residues. Germline CDR1 is PRHDT and CDR2 is FYEKMQ (reference sequence). The sample comprised axillary lymph node tissue. The chain links TRBV13 to TRBJ2-1; D tentatively reads TRBD1 or TRBD2 (7 bases each). This clonotype was obtained from a female donor with breast cancer. Some clones in this sample may be carry-over from other donors' samples. CDR3 amino acids: CASSPAGRGGSYNEQFF. DNA of the CDR3: TGTGCCAGCAGCCCCGCGGGCAGGGGGGGCTCCTACAATGAGCAGTTCTTC.